This TCR beta chain was sequenced in a study of metastatic and nonmetastatic thyroid tumors. Study information: Patients with malignant and benign thyroid disease provided blood and tumor or nodule tissue, whose repertoires were compared. Notes on the study in general: In blood and tumor, TCR beta diversity was reportedly significantly higher in malignant thyroid tumors than in benign nodules.

The V segment lost 0 bases and the J segment 5 bases; nucleotides outside the gene matches: 8. Germline CDR1 and CDR2: LGHNA and YSLEER. This CDR3 is built from 16 residues. Authors' analysis steps: Across clinicopathological groups, CDR3 differences served as the basis for building a distant-metastasis classifier for papillary thyroid cancer. TCRdb used MiXCR to call clones anew from the PCR reads. The V and J calls follow TCRdb's processing rather than the paper's. Among 25,000 to 30,000 clones listed, less than 25% were seen once. All patients reached thyroid surgery having received no treatment beforehand. This clone has a count of ten or more. Its antigen is not known.

The chain employs TRBV4-3 and TRBJ2-5, with 8 bases fitting TRBD2. This TCR derives from a female donor with papillary thyroid cancer or a benign thyroid nodule (not recorded which). Some clones in this sample may be carry-over from other donors' samples. Sequenced: blood. The CDR3 sequence: CASSQDPGGPLETQYF. For the CDR3, the DNA is TGCGCCAGCAGCCAAGATCCGGGAGGGCCCCTGGAGACCCAGTACTTC.